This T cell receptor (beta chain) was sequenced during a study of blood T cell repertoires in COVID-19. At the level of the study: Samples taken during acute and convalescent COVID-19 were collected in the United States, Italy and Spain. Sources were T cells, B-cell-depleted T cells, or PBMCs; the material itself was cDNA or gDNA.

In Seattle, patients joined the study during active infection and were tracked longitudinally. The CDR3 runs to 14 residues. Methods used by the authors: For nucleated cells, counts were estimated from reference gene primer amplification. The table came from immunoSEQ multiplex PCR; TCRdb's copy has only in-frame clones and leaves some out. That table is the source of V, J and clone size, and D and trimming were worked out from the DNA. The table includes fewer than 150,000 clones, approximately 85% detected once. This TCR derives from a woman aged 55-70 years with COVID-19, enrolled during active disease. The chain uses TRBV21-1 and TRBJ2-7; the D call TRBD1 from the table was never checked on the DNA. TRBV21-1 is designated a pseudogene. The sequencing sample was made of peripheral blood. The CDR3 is CASSKGPISYEQYF. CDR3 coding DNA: TGTGCCAGCAGCAAAGGGCCGATCTCCTACGAGCAGTACTTC.